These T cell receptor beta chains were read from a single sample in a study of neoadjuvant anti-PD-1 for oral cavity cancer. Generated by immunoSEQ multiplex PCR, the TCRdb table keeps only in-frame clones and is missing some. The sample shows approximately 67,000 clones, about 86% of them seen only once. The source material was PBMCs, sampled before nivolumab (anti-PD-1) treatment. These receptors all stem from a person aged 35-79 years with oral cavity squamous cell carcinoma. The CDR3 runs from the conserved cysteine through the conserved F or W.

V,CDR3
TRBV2,CASSEWVDYNEQFF
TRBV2,CASSSGITDTQYF
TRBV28,CASSTLSGRRNEQYF
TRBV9,CASSVRGTNSPLHF
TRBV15,CATSIDRGSGDTQYF
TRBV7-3,CASSRLAGGGTDTQYF
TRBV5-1,CASSLALSRRFRYEQYF
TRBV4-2,CASSQDRGRFGNQPQHF
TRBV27,CASSSRESIYGYTF
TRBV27,CASSLSLVGETQYF
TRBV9,CASSVASDRVGETQYF
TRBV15,CATSRGAGTTNEKLFF
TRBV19,CASSDQGAQGYTF
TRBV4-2,CASSPSGRTYNEQFF
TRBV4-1,CASSVLGLTQETQYF
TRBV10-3,CAISVDRLPYNEQFF
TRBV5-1,CASTRVGLGMRTEAFF
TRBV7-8,CASTATSPIYEQYF
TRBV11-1,CASSRPGGDNEKLFF
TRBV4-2,CASSQTSRGSYNEQFF
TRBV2,CASSPGSLPEAFF
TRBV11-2,CASSLGRAPLSYEQYF
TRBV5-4,CASSLAGTSYNEQFF
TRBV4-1,CASSHGTGAPYGYTF
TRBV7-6,CASSLAGRGRTGELFF
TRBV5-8,CASSLRPANNYGYTF
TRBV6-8,CASSYLVGLYEQYF
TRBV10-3,CAISPGQGTGGYTF
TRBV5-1,CASSPRGGAMNTEAFF
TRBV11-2,CASSEEAGRNEQFF
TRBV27,CASSFNRETEAFF
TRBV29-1,CSVERAGSYEQYF
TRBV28,CASSLSRATGELFF
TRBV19,CASSASATNEKLFF
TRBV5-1,CASSLPWTGGRTGELFF
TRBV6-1,CASSELNRINTIYF
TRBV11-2,CASSFADTEAFF
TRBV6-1,CASRRQGNTGELFF
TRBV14,CASSQVGGRSSYEQYF
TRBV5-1,CASSLGPGARYEQYF
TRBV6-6,CASSSGTANSPLHF
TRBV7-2,CASSLGLAGVIYEQYF
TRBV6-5,CASSGESGTQETQYF
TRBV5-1,CASSLGTGINQPQHF
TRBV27,CASTRGTEAFF
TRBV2,CASRTAGGITEAFF
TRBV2,CASSDTSSYNEQFF
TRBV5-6,CASSPLRSGRYNEQFF
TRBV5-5,CASRASEVNTEAFF
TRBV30,CAWSPGTGGIDTQYF
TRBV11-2,CASSLDYRDYSYEQYF
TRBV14,CASSQWSEQYF
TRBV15,CATSSRTGIQETQYF
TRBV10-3,CAISVSGTSGSNEQFF
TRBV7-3,CASSSNRLEGNEQFF
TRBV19,CASSRAEIAKNIQYF
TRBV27,CASSLTRGSPAGEQYF
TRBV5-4,CASSSWHAGVVYGYTF